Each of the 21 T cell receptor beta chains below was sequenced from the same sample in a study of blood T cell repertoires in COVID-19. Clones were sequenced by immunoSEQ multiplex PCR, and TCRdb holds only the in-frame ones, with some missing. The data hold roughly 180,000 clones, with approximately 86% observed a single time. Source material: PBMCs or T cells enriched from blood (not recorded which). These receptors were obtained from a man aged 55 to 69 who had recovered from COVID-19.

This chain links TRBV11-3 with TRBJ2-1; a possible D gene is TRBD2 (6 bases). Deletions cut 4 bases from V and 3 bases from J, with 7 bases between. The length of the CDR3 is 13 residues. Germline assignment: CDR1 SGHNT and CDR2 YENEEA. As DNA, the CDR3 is TGTGCCAGCAGCTCCGGGGGCTACAATGAGCAGTTCTTC. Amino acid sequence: CASSSGGYNEQFF.

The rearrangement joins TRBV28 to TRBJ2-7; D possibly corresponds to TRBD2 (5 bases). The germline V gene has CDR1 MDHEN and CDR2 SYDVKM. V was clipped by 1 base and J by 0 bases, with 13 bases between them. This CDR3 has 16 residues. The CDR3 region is CASSLLSGLSSYEQYF. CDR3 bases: TGTGCCAGCAGTTTATTGAGCGGCCTCAGCTCCTACGAGCAGTACTTC.

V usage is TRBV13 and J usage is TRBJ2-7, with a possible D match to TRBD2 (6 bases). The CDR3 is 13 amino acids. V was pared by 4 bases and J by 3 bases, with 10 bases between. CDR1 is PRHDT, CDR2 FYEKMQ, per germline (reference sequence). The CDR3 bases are TGTGCCAGCAGCTGGGGGGTATTCTACGAGCAGTACTTC. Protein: CASSWGVFYEQYF.

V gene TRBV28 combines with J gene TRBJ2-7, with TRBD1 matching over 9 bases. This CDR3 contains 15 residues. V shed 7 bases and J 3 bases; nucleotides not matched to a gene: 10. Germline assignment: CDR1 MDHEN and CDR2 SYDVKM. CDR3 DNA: TGTGCCAGCACCGCTCAGGGGACAGGGATCTACGAGCAGTACTTC. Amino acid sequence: CASTAQGTGIYEQYF. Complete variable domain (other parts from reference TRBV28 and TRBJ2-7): DVKVTQSSRYLVKRTGEKVFLECVQDMDHENMFWYRQDPGLGLRLIYFSYDVKMKEKGDIPEGYSVSREKKERFSLILESASTNQTSMYLCASTAQGTGIYEQYFGPGTRLTVT.

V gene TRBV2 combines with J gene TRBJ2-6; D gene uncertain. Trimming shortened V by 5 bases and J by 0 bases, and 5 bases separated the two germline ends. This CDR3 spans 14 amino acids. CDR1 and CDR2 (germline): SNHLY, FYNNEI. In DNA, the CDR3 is TGTGCCAGCAGTACTGCCTCTGGGGCCAACGTCCTGACTTTC. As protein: CASSTASGANVLTF.

This CDR3 is CASSRTGLGYTF. In DNA form, the CDR3 reads TGTGCCAGTAGTCGGACAGGGTTGGGCTACACCTTC. The chain carries TRBV19 and TRBJ1-2; 8 bases agree with TRBD1. V gave up 5 bases and J gave up 8 bases; unmatched junction bases: 4. The CDR3 is 12 amino acids. Germline-derived CDR1 and CDR2 are LNHDA and SQIVND (reference sequence).

This CDR3 reads CASSTGQGWNQPQHF. CDR3 DNA: TGTGCCAGCAGCACCGGACAGGGTTGGAATCAGCCCCAGCATTTT. The chain employs TRBV5-8 and TRBJ1-5; 8 bases fit TRBD1. The CDR3 spans 15 residues. The V and J ends lost 4 bases and 4 bases, in that order; junction bases with no gene match: 7. The germline CDR1 and CDR2 sequences are SGHTS and YDEGEE.

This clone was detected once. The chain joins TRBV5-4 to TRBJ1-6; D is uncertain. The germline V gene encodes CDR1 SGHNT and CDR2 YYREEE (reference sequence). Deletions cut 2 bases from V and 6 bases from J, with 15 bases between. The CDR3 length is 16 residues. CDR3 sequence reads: CASSLNARTTNSPLHF. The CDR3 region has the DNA TGTGCCAGCAGCTTAAATGCGAGGACTACTAATTCACCCCTCCACTTT.

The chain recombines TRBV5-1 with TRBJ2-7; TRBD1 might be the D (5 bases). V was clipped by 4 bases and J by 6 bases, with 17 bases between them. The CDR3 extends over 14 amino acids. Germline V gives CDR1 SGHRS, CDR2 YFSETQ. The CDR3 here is CASSRTGSDGEQYF. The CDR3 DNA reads TGCGCCAGCAGCCGAACAGGATCGGATGGCGAGCAGTACTTC.

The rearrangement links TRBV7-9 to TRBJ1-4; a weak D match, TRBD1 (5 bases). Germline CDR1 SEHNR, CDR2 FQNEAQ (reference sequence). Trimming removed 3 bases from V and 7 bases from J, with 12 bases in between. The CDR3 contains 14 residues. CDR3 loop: CASSFLEGVEKLFF. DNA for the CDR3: TGTGCCAGCAGCTTCCTTGAAGGGGTTGAAAAACTGTTTTTT.

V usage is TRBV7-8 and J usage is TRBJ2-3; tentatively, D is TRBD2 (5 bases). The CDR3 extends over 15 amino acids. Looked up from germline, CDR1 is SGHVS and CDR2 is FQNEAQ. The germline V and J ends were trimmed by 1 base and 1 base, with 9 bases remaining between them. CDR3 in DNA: TGTGCCAGCAGCTTAGGAGGGAGAGGCACAGATACGCAGTATTTT. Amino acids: CASSLGGRGTDTQYF.

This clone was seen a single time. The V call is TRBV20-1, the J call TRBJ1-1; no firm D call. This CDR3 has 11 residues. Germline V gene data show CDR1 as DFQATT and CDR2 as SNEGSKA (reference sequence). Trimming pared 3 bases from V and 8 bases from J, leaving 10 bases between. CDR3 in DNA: TGCAGTGCTAGGCGGGCGGGCGAAGCTTTCTTT. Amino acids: CSARRAGEAFF.

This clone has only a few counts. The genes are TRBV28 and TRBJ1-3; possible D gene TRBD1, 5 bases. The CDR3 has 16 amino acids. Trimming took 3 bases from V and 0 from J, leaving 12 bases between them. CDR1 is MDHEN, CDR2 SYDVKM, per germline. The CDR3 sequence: CASSFSGLRSGNTIYF. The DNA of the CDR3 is TGTGCCAGCAGTTTTTCAGGGTTACGCTCTGGAAACACCATATATTTT.

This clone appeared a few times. The chain's CDR3 is CASSLAQGLYYGYTF. The DNA for the CDR3 is TGTGCCAGCAGCTTGGCCCAGGGTCTCTACTATGGCTACACCTTC. The chain is built from TRBV5-8 and TRBJ1-2; tentative D call: TRBD1 (5 bases). The CDR3 spans 15 residues. Trimming cost V 0 bases and J 3 bases, with 12 bases left between them. CDR1 and CDR2 (germline): SGHTS, YDEGEE.

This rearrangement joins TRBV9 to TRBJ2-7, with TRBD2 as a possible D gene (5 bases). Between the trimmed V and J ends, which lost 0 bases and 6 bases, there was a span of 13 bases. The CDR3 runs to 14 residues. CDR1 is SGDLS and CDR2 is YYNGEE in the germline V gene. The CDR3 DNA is TGTGCCAGCAGCGTAGAGTTGATGGGGAGCGAGCAGTACTTC. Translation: CASSVELMGSEQYF. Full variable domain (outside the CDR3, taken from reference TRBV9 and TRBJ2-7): DSGVTQTPKHLITATGQRVTLRCSPRSGDLSVYWYQQSLDQGLQFLIQYYNGEERAKGNILERFSAQQFPDLHSELNLSSLELGDSALYFCASSVELMGSEQYFGPGTRLTVT.

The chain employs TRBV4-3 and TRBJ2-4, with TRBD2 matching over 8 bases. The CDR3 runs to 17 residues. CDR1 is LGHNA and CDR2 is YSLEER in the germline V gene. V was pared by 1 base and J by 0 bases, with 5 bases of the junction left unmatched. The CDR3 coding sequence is TGCGCCAGCAGCCAAGTTGTAGCGGGGATAGCCAAAAACATTCAGTACTTC. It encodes CASSQVVAGIAKNIQYF.

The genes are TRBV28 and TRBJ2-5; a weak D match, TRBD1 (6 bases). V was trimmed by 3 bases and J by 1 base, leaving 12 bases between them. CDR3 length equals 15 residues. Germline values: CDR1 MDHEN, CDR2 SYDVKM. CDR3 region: CASSLGQGTQETQYF. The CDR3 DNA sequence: TGTGCCAGCAGTTTGGGCCAGGGGACCCAAGAGACCCAGTACTTC.

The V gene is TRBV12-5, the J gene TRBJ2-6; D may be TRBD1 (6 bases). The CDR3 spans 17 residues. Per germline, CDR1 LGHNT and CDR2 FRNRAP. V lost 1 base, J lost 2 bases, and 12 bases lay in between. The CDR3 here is CASGLALQGAGANVLTF. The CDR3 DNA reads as TGTGCTAGTGGTTTGGCACTACAGGGAGCTGGGGCCAACGTCCTGACTTTC.

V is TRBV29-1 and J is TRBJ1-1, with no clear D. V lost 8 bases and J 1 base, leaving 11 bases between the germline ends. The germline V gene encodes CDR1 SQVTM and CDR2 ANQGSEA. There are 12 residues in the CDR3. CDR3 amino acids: CSLLGGNTEAFF. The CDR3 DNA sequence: TGCAGCCTCCTCGGAGGGAACACTGAAGCTTTCTTT. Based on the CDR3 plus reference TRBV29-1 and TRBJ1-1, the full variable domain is SAVISQKPSRDICQRGTSLTIQCQVDSQVTMMFWYRQQPGQSLTLIATANQGSEATYESGFVIDKFPISRPNLTFSTLTVSNMSPEDSSIYLCSLLGGNTEAFFGQGTRLTVV.

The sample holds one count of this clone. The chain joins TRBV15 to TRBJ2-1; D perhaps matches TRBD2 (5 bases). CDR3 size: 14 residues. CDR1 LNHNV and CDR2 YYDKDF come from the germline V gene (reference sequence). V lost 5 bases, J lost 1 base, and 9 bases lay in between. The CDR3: CATSVAFSYNEQFF. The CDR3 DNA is TGTGCCACCAGCGTAGCGTTTTCCTACAATGAGCAGTTCTTC.

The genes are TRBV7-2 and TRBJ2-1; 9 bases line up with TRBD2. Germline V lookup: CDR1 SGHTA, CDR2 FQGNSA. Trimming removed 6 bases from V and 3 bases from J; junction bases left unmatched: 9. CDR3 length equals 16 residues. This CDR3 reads CASRPTSGALYNEQFF. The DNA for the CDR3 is TGTGCCAGCAGACCGACTAGCGGAGCCCTCTACAATGAGCAGTTCTTC.